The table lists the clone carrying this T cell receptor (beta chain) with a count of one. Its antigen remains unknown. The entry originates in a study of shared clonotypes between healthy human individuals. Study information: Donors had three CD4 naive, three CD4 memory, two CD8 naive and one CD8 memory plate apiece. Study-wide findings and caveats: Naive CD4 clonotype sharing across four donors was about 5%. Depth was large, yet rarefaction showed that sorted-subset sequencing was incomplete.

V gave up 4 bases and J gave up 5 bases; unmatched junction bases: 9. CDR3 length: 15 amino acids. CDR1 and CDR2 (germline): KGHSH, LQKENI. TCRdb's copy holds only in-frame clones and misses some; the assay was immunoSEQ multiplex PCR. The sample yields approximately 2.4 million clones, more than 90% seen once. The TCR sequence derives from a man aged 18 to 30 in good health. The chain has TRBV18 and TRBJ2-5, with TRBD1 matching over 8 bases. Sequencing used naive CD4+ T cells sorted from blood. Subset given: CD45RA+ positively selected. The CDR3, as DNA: TGTGCCAGCTCACTACTTGACAGGGGCGGGGAGACCCAGTACTTC. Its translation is CASSLLDRGGETQYF. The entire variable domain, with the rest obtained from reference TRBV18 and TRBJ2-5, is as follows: NAGVMQNPRHLVRRRGQEARLRCSPMKGHSHVYWYRQLPEEGLKFMVYLQKENIIDESGMPKERFSAEFPKEGPSILRIQQVVRGDSAAYFCASSLLDRGGETQYFGPGTRLLVL.